This TCR beta chain was captured in a study of T cell responses to AZD1222 COVID-19 vaccine. Some clones are missing from TCRdb's copy, which holds only in-frame ones; the method was immunoSEQ multiplex PCR. The data contain 70,000 to 95,000 clones, around nine tenths of them singletons. Germline V gene data show CDR1 as SQVTM and CDR2 as ANQGSEA. V was shortened by 7 bases and J by 2 bases, with 14 bases between the two germline ends. The CDR3 is made up of 13 amino acids. The origin of this receptor is an adult who received the AZD1222 COVID-19 vaccine. The sample here was peripheral blood, taken 28 days after the second AZD1222 dose. V gene TRBV29-1 combines with J gene TRBJ2-5; no clear D gene. This CDR3 reads CSADRHQQETQYF. CDR3 in DNA: TGCAGCGCCGATCGTCACCAACAAGAGACCCAGTACTTC.